This entry is about one TCR beta chain. Participants were aged about 18 to 95 years, lived in 24 US areas, and enrolled virtually. This record comes from a study of blood T cell repertoires in COVID-19. Across the whole study: Sites across the United States, Italy and Spain contributed samples from acute and convalescent COVID-19. T cells, B-cell-depleted T cells, or PBMCs supplied cDNA or gDNA.

In the original analysis: Reference gene primer amplification in the assay estimated nucleated cell counts. Repertoires were generated with immunoSEQ multiplex PCR, while TCRdb's copy carries only in-frame clones and drops some. V and J calls and clone size are as listed in that table; D and trimming were resolved from the DNA. In the table there are just under 250,000 clones, approximately 90% of which are singletons. Sequencing was carried out using PBMCs or T cells enriched from blood (not recorded which). This sequence was found in a woman aged 25 to 39 who had recovered from COVID-19.

The CDR3 loop reads CASRGSAEAFF. The CDR3 nucleotides read TGTGCCAGCAGGGGCTCCGCTGAAGCTTTCTTT. The gene calls are TRBV28 and TRBJ1-1; D is unclear. Trimming stripped 6 bases from V and 6 bases from J, with 8 bases between. CDR3 length: 11 residues. Germline V gives CDR1 MDHEN, CDR2 SYDVKM.